There are many counts of the clone carrying this T cell receptor (beta chain). Antigen specificity is unknown. A universal primer binding site was introduced by template switching. The final cDNA contained unique molecular identifiers. TCRdb itself ran the 5' RACE reads through MiXCR, one entry per CDR3 protein. Of a few hundred thousand distinct CDR3 sequences in the sample, nearly 15% were seen once. This sample is part of a study of identical twins. Whole-study findings and limits: Abundant cord blood beta clonotypes carried fewer insertions; memory repertoires showed none.

Every one of the donors was a healthy Caucasian. The CDR3 sequence is 11 residues long. The germline CDR1 and CDR2 sequences are DFQATT and SNEGSKA (reference sequence). Trimming stripped 5 bases from V and 4 bases from J, with 8 bases between. This sample also belongs to another study, concerning yellow fever vaccine responses in identical twins.

The rearrangement joins TRBV20-1 to TRBJ1-1; D not certain. This clonotype was sampled from a woman aged 18-29 years in good health. The sequenced sample consisted of CD4+ T cells sorted from blood. CDR3 protein: CSAFMGTEAFF. For the CDR3, the DNA is TGCAGTGCTTTTATGGGCACTGAAGCTTTCTTT.